The rows below give T cell receptor beta chains drawn from one sample of a study of cytomegalovirus exposure and HLA in healthy donors. The table came from immunoSEQ multiplex PCR; TCRdb's copy has only in-frame clones and leaves some out. The sample has hundreds of thousands of clones, more than 75% seen once. The sample was PBMCs. The receptor source for this set is a male donor in good health and CMV-seronegative. CDR3s include the opening cysteine and the closing phenylalanine or tryptophan.

V	J	CDR3
TRBV19	TRBJ1-5	CASNPGGGRNQPQHF
TRBV19	TRBJ2-7	CASSNTGVNEQYF
TRBV2	TRBJ2-7	CASSEPGPGGAGVPYEQYF
TRBV29-1	TRBJ2-7	CSVEGIVTGGAAYEQYF
TRBV9	TRBJ1-6	CASSGDGNKNSPLHF
TRBV4-2	TRBJ2-7	CASSQGGSAGTSGSKYEQYF
TRBV7-6	TRBJ1-2	CASSLGGGRNYGYTF
TRBV2	TRBJ1-1	CAGGQGTNTEAFF
TRBV27	TRBJ2-1	CASRPDRGLAGSSYNEQFF
TRBV19	TRBJ1-5	CASSISGGRQPQHF
TRBV7-3	TRBJ2-7	CASSLGADLSNEQYF
TRBV29-1	TRBJ2-5	CSVASLGTSGNRRGQTQYF
TRBV23-1	TRBJ1-2	CASTPKLRTGGPGYTF
TRBV7-3	TRBJ2-2	CASSLKGLGNTGELFF
TRBV21-1	TRBJ2-5	CASSKGLAGLLETQYF
TRBV6-5	TRBJ2-4	CASSYSTLARNIQYF
TRBV7-2	TRBJ2-5	CASSLRTSGRGGETQYF
TRBV4-1	TRBJ1-1	CASSQGTGIMNTEAFF
TRBV5-4	TRBJ2-1	CASSVDSSSYNEQFF
TRBV14	TRBJ2-2	CASSQGGGGQSTGVVAGELFF
TRBV27	TRBJ2-5	CASTDRGETQYF
TRBV4-1	.	CASSQIQDHEQYF
TRBV7-2	TRBJ1-1	CASSLAQGTGEAFF
TRBV10-2	.	CASSGGASYEQYF
TRBV5-6	.	CASSLAGLAGYEQYF
TRBV7-8	TRBJ1-2	CASSLGQGNYGYTF
TRBV6-5	TRBJ1-1	CASRESDSMNTEAFF
TRBV19	TRBJ1-1	CASSDSTNTEAFF
TRBV30	TRBJ2-1	CAWSVGLEDEQFF
TRBV27	TRBJ2-7	CASSLAGRSYEQYF